This passage covers 31 T cell receptor beta chains from one sample sequenced in a study of cytomegalovirus exposure and HLA in healthy donors. With 60 Vbeta and 13 Jbeta primers, the PCR was carried out. Only in-frame clones appear in the TCRdb table, and some are missing; sequencing was by immunoSEQ multiplex PCR. The repertoire holds about 54,000 clones, more than 65% seen once, with just over 3% in the top ten. Sequenced sample: PBMCs. The receptors shown here come from a woman aged 18-30 years in good health and CMV-seronegative.

This clone occurred once. The CDR3 coding sequence is TGTGCCAGCAGTCGCTCGAGTGCGGGGCACAATGAGCAGTTCTTC. Protein: CASSRSSAGHNEQFF. V and J are TRBV6-5 and TRBJ2-1; D is perhaps TRBD2 (6 bases). CDR3 length: 15 amino acids. Germline V gives CDR1 MNHEY, CDR2 SVGAGI. V gave up 5 bases and J gave up 5 bases, with 16 bases separating them.

The chain uses TRBV18 and TRBJ1-3, with D maybe TRBD1 (6 bases). This CDR3 has 17 amino acids. Trimming pared 4 bases from V and 0 bases from J, leaving 16 bases between. Germline V gives CDR1 KGHSH, CDR2 LQKENI. CDR3 loop: CASSRSGTTYSGNTIYF. The CDR3 coding sequence is TGTGCCAGCTCACGTAGCGGGACAACCTACTCTGGAAACACCATATATTTT.

This chain joins TRBV10-3 and TRBJ1-3, with 7 bases aligning to TRBD1. The V gene end was trimmed by 4 bases and the J gene end by 2 bases; junction bases not matched to a gene: 8. Germline lookup yields CDR1 ENHRY and CDR2 SYGVKD. This CDR3 has 16 residues. The CDR3 sequence: CAISGNRQGPGNTIYF. Here the CDR3 DNA reads TGTGCCATCAGTGGGAATCGACAGGGCCCTGGAAACACCATATATTTT.

The chain recombines TRBV6-1 with TRBJ2-1; the match to TRBD2 covers 7 bases. The length of the CDR3 is 15 residues. From germline, CDR1 is MNHNS and CDR2 SASEGT. Trimming at V came to 6 bases and at J to 5 bases, leaving 10 bases not matched to a gene. The DNA for the CDR3 is TGTGCCAGCAGCCTAATAGCGGGTTCAAACAATGAGCAGTTCTTC. This encodes CASSLIAGSNNEQFF.

This clone has only one observation. The chain employs TRBV18 and TRBJ1-5, with D hard to call. V lost 2 bases and J 7 bases, leaving 9 bases between the germline ends. The CDR3 runs to 13 residues. Per the germline V gene, CDR1 is KGHSH and CDR2 is LQKENI. In nucleotides, the CDR3 is TGTGCCAGCTCACCAATAGAGGCCCAGCCCCAGCATTTT. Protein sequence: CASSPIEAQPQHF.

The rearrangement links TRBV6-4 to TRBJ2-3; D gene ambiguous. This CDR3 has 16 amino acids. The ends were cut back, 0 bases at V and 1 base at J, with 11 bases in the middle. CDR1 is MRHNA and CDR2 is SNTAGT in the germline V gene. The CDR3 DNA reads as TGTGCCAGCAGTGACTCAGCCGGAAGCGGCACAGATACGCAGTATTTT. This translates into CASSDSAGSGTDTQYF.

The chain joins TRBV12-5 to TRBJ2-7; TRBD1 matches at 7 bases. The CDR3 totals 16 residues. After removal of 5 bases from V and 2 bases from J, the junction contained 12 bases not matched to a gene. From germline, CDR1 is LGHNT and CDR2 FRNRAP. CDR3 residues: CASGHNTGVTPYEQYF. DNA for the CDR3: TGTGCTAGTGGTCACAACACAGGGGTTACCCCCTACGAGCAGTACTTC.

The chain is built from TRBV10-2 and TRBJ2-1; TRBD2 might be the D (5 bases). Germline-derived CDR1 and CDR2 are WSHSY and SAAADI. Trimming left V 3 bases short and J 11 bases short, with 14 bases between. The CDR3 has 13 amino acids. For the CDR3, the DNA is TGCGCCAGCAGTGAAAATGGACTCGTACAGCAGTTCTTC. It codes for CASSENGLVQQFF.

DNA for the CDR3: TGTGCCAGCAGCCAAGATCGGGGACAGGGCTACGAGCAGTACTTC. It translates to CASSQDRGQGYEQYF. This sequence joins TRBV4-2 and TRBJ2-7, with 9 bases that match TRBD1. Per germline, CDR1 LGHNA and CDR2 YNFKEQ. V shed 0 bases, J shed 3 bases, and the junction held 3 bases outside the gene matches. The CDR3 is made up of 15 amino acids.

This chain uses TRBV28 with TRBJ2-7, with TRBD1 matching 7 bases. V was clipped by 5 bases and J by 0 bases; unmatched bases: 7. The CDR3 totals 15 residues. Looked up from germline, CDR1 is MDHEN and CDR2 is SYDVKM. The DNA for the CDR3 is TGTGCCAGCAGTACGACAGGGCTCAGCTCCTACGAGCAGTACTTC. Protein product: CASSTTGLSSYEQYF.

This chain uses TRBV9 with TRBJ2-1; TRBD2 aligns across 7 bases. The CDR3 sequence is 17 residues long. The germline gives CDR1 SGDLS, CDR2 YYNGEE. V shed 0 bases and J 5 bases; nucleotides not matched to a gene: 11. DNA for the CDR3: TGTGCCAGCAGCGTAGTCGCGGGGGACTCCCTGAACAATGAGCAGTTCTTC. This translates into CASSVVAGDSLNNEQFF.

The chain joins TRBV28 to TRBJ1-2; maybe TRBD1 (5 bases). The CDR3 is 14 amino acids. Per germline, CDR1 MDHEN and CDR2 SYDVKM. V was shortened by 5 bases and J by 4 bases, with 14 bases between the two germline ends. The CDR3 loop is CASSPTGSSYGYTF. CDR3 DNA sequence: TGTGCCAGCAGTCCAACAGGTTCGAGCTATGGCTACACCTTC.

In the case of this clone: At one boundary the junction diverges from the germline segment, which might be a read error. The sample contains more than one DNA sequence encoding this CDR3. The V call is TRBV10-1, the J call TRBJ2-7; 16 bases are a match to TRBD2. The CDR3 spans 19 residues. CDR1 WNHNN and CDR2 SYGVQD come from the germline V gene (reference sequence). The CDR3 loop reads CASSESPGTSGRESYEQYF. The CDR3 DNA follows: TGCGCCAGCAGTGAATCCCCCGGGACTAGCGGGAGGGAAAGCTACGAGCAATACTTC.

V is TRBV2 and J is TRBJ1-2; TRBD1 aligns across 8 bases. With V trimmed by 6 bases and J by 4 bases, 10 bases remained unmatched. The CDR3 is 15 amino acids. Germline-derived CDR1 and CDR2 are SNHLY and FYNNEI. The CDR3 nucleotides are TGTGCCAGCAGACCCCCGTTGGACAGGGCCTATGGCTACACCTTC. Translating gives CASRPPLDRAYGYTF.

The chain employs TRBV18 and TRBJ1-4; possibly TRBD1 for D (5 bases). Trimming pared 3 bases from V and 2 bases from J, leaving 10 bases between. The CDR3 has 15 amino acids. The germline CDR1 and CDR2 sequences are KGHSH and LQKENI. The CDR3 nucleotides read TGTGCCAGCTCACCTAGACAGCCTACTAATGAAAAACTGTTTTTT. Translating gives CASSPRQPTNEKLFF.

The V and J genes are TRBV7-9 and TRBJ2-7; 7 positions agree with TRBD1. CDR3 size: 14 residues. Germline CDR1 SEHNR, CDR2 FQNEAQ (reference sequence). The ends lost 5 bases at V and 2 bases at J; junction bases unmatched: 6. In DNA form, the CDR3 reads TGTGCCAGCAGCCTCCGACAGGGACCCTACGAGCAGTACTTC. It is translated as CASSLRQGPYEQYF. Filled out from reference TRBV7-9 and TRBJ2-7, the complete variable domain reads DTGVSQNPRHKITKRGQNVTFRCDPISEHNRLYWYRQTLGQGPEFLTYFQNEAQLEKSRLLSDRFSAERPKGSFSTLEIQRTEQGDSAMYLCASSLRQGPYEQYFGPGTRLTVT.

This clone was seen only once. This chain links TRBV4-1 with TRBJ2-1, with a tentative D call TRBD1 (6 bases). The V end lost 4 bases, the J end lost 5 bases, and 18 bases lay between the germline ends. This CDR3 is 16 amino acids long. CDR1 and CDR2 from the germline V gene are MGHRA and YSYEKL. The DNA for the CDR3 is TGCGCCAGCAGCCCGACACAGGGTGGATATCACAATGAGCAGTTCTTC. Protein: CASSPTQGGYHNEQFF.

The V call is TRBV6-5, the J call TRBJ2-2, with a possible D match to TRBD1 (7 bases). V lost 2 bases, J lost 6 bases, and 16 bases lay in between. Per germline, CDR1 MNHEY and CDR2 SVGAGI. This CDR3 has 16 residues. The CDR3 loop is CASSYHPRGVSGELFF. CDR3 DNA sequence: TGTGCCAGCAGTTACCATCCCAGGGGGGTATCCGGGGAGCTGTTTTTT.

The chain joins TRBV5-1 to TRBJ1-3; 9 nucleotides agree with TRBD1. The V gene's germline CDR1 is SGHRS and CDR2 YFSETQ. The CDR3 runs to 17 residues. V shed 3 bases and J 3 bases; nucleotides not matched to a gene: 10. CDR3 region: CASSWTPGQGIGNTIYF. CDR3 sequence (DNA): TGCGCCAGCAGCTGGACCCCGGGACAGGGAATTGGAAACACCATATATTTT.

V gene TRBV19 combines with J gene TRBJ1-3; the D gene is possibly TRBD1 (5 bases). V lost 3 bases and J 2 bases, leaving 14 bases between the germline ends. Germline assignment: CDR1 LNHDA and CDR2 SQIVND (reference sequence). The length of the CDR3 is 16 residues. The CDR3 is CASSIRGRAAGNTIYF. The CDR3 coding sequence is TGTGCCAGTAGTATTAGGGGCAGGGCGGCTGGAAACACCATATATTTT. The complete variable domain, with remaining parts taken from reference TRBV19 and TRBJ1-3, reads DGGITQSPKYLFRKEGQNVTLSCEQNLNHDAMYWYRQDPGQGLRLIYYSQIVNDFQKGDIAEGYSVSREKKESFPLTVTSAQKNPTAFYLCASSIRGRAAGNTIYFGEGSWLTVV.

The gene calls are TRBV6-5 and TRBJ2-1; 12 bases match TRBD2. From germline, CDR1 is MNHEY and CDR2 SVGAGI. Trimming at V came to 10 bases and at J to 7 bases, leaving 8 bases not matched to a gene. CDR3 length: 14 residues. For the CDR3, the DNA is TGTGCCACCCGGTGGACTAGCGGGATGAATGAGCAGTTCTTC. Encoded protein: CATRWTSGMNEQFF.

This clone has more than one count but fewer than ten. The chain uses TRBV28 and TRBJ2-7; 12 positions match TRBD2. The CDR3 loop spans 19 amino acids. With V trimmed by 1 base and J by 0 bases, 10 bases remained unmatched. Looked up from germline, CDR1 is MDHEN and CDR2 is SYDVKM. The CDR3 DNA follows: TGTGCCAGCAGTTTATCCGGGGGACTAGCGGGCCTAACCTCCTACGAGCAGTACTTC. This codes for CASSLSGGLAGLTSYEQYF. Based on the CDR3 plus reference TRBV28 and TRBJ2-7, the full variable domain is DVKVTQSSRYLVKRTGEKVFLECVQDMDHENMFWYRQDPGLGLRLIYFSYDVKMKEKGDIPEGYSVSREKKERFSLILESASTNQTSMYLCASSLSGGLAGLTSYEQYFGPGTRLTVT.

This clone showed up just once. The CDR3 is CASSRPDRDRGSSTDTQYF. The CDR3 nucleotides read TGTGCCAGCAGCCGCCCGGACCGGGACCGGGGGTCTAGCACAGATACGCAGTATTTT. The chain is built from TRBV7-3 and TRBJ2-3, with TRBD2 as a possible D gene (6 bases). V shed 5 bases and J shed 0 bases, with 24 bases lying between them. Germline CDR1 reads SGHTA; CDR2 reads FQGTGA. This CDR3 contains 19 residues.

In DNA, the CDR3 is TGCGCCAGCAGCTTGGACGCAGGGGTCGATCAGCCCCAGCATTTT. It is translated as CASSLDAGVDQPQHF. The chain combines TRBV5-1 with TRBJ1-5; D is possibly TRBD1 (6 bases). V was shortened by 0 bases and J by 5 bases, with 12 bases between the two germline ends. Germline lookup yields CDR1 SGHRS and CDR2 YFSETQ. This CDR3 contains 15 residues.

This chain joins TRBV10-1 and TRBJ2-5; the match to TRBD1 covers 7 bases. Germline V gene data show CDR1 as WNHNN and CDR2 as SYGVQD (reference sequence). J was trimmed by 3 bases and V by 6 bases; bases with no gene match: 4. This CDR3 comprises 13 residues. The CDR3 reads CASSPGQKETQYF. CDR3 bases: TGCGCCAGCAGCCCGGGACAGAAAGAGACCCAGTACTTC.

The rearrangement joins TRBV5-1 to TRBJ2-5, with D tentatively TRBD2 (6 bases). Germline CDR1 reads SGHRS; CDR2 reads YFSETQ. The CDR3 extends over 15 amino acids. Trimming shortened V by 2 bases and J by 9 bases, and 20 bases separated the two germline ends. CDR3 residues: CASSFGGPEIGAQYF. CDR3 in DNA: TGCGCCAGCAGCTTCGGGGGACCGGAGATCGGGGCCCAGTACTTC.

The J gene is TRBJ1-5, the V gene TRBV6-6; TRBD1 matches 9 bases. With 6 bases clipped from V and 6 bases from J, the junction kept 12 bases outside the gene matches. The CDR3 extends over 16 amino acids. Germline CDR1 is MNHNY and CDR2 is SVGAGI (reference sequence). CDR3 sequence: CASSPQFGTGTQPQHF. CDR3 bases: TGTGCCAGCAGCCCCCAGTTCGGGACAGGGACTCAGCCCCAGCATTTT.

The V call is TRBV4-1, the J call TRBJ2-7; maybe TRBD2 (6 bases). V was shortened by 1 base and J by 7 bases, with 20 bases between the two germline ends. Germline V lookup: CDR1 MGHRA, CDR2 YSYEKL. This CDR3 is built from 16 residues. The CDR3 nucleotides read TGCGCCAGCAGCCAAGTATCTGGAACCGGCGCGGGAGAGCAGTACTTC. Encoded protein: CASSQVSGTGAGEQYF.

This chain connects TRBV4-2 to TRBJ2-7; the match to TRBD2 covers 10 bases. J gave up 2 bases and V 3 bases, and 19 bases lay outside the gene matches. CDR3 length: 20 amino acids. The V gene's germline CDR1 is LGHNA and CDR2 YNFKEQ. The CDR3 nucleotides read TGTGCCAGCAGCCACCTTAAAGTTAGGCTAGCGGGGGAGGGCGCCTACGAGCAGTACTTC. Residues: CASSHLKVRLAGEGAYEQYF.

The chain couples TRBV30 to TRBJ2-6; 7 bases agree with TRBD2. V dropped 0 bases and J dropped 4; count of bases not matched to a gene: 3. This CDR3 has 15 amino acids. Germline CDR1 reads GTSNPN; CDR2 reads SVGIG (reference sequence). CDR3 in amino acids: CAWSVGGTGANVLTF. Written as DNA, the CDR3 is TGTGCCTGGAGTGTCGGGGGGACCGGGGCCAACGTCCTGACTTTC.

This chain uses TRBV19 with TRBJ1-2; weak D call: TRBD1 (6 bases). With 7 bases removed from V and 7 bases from J, the gap between germline ends came to 25 bases. Germline V lookup: CDR1 LNHDA, CDR2 SQIVND (reference sequence). This CDR3 has 16 amino acids. The CDR3 nucleotides are TGTGCCAGTACTAAAGACGGGGGGCTGGTATCTAGTGGCTACACCTTC. Its translation is CASTKDGGLVSSGYTF.